Listed here are 2 T cell receptor beta chains from one sample, sequenced in a study of T cells after yellow fever vaccination. TCRdb ran MiXCR on the 5' RACE reads and lists one entry per CDR3 protein. Of about 510,000 distinct CDR3 sequences in the sample, 21% were seen once. The specimen was PBMCs, collected roughly 20 days after the first yellow fever vaccination. Receptors originate from a man aged 18 to 35 who received the YFV17D yellow fever vaccine.

Written as DNA, the CDR3 is TGTGCCAGCAGTACCAGCGCCCAGGGAGACACAGATACGCAGTATTTT. This gives the protein CASSTSAQGDTDTQYF. The chain recombines TRBV28 with TRBJ2-3, with D perhaps TRBD1 or TRBD2 (5 bases each). V was pared by 5 bases and J by 2 bases, with 17 bases between. The CDR3 sequence is 16 residues long. Germline CDR1 and CDR2: MDHEN and SYDVKM. The full variable domain, completed using reference TRBV28 and TRBJ2-3, is DVKVTQSSRYLVKRTGEKVFLECVQDMDHENMFWYRQDPGLGLRLIYFSYDVKMKEKGDIPEGYSVSREKKERFSLILESASTNQTSMYLCASSTSAQGDTDTQYFGPGTRLTVL.

Only a few counts were recorded for this clonotype. The chain has TRBV7-9 and TRBJ1-2; D remains ambiguous. This CDR3 spans 12 amino acids. V lost 8 bases and J lost 2, with 9 bases in between. The germline gives CDR1 SEHNR, CDR2 FQNEAQ (reference sequence). The CDR3 here is CASGENNYGYTF. CDR3 sequence (DNA): TGTGCCAGCGGGGAGAACAACTATGGCTACACCTTC.